This T cell receptor beta chain derives from a study of beta chain features in type 1 diabetes. The study reverse transcribed the entire isolated RNA, so it sequenced expressed TCRB transcripts. Sequencing was performed with immunoSEQ multiplex PCR; in TCRdb, only in-frame clones are kept and a portion is missing. The table lists some 250,000 clones, 11% of them singletons. There was one heparinised blood draw per donor, averaging roughly 110 mL. V shed 5 bases and J shed 9 bases, with 17 bases lying between them. The germline CDR1 and CDR2 sequences are LNHDA and SQIVND (reference sequence). The CDR3 contains 13 residues. General observations from the study: Highly expressing activated T cells could be over-counted with a cDNA template. Relative to healthy donors, patients appeared to have naive, central memory and Treg TCRB repertoires that were more similar. More deletions and fewer insertions at VDJ junctions were found in patients with type 1 diabetes. The study found moderately but significantly shorter TCRB CDR3s in all four CD4+ subsets of Type 1 diabetes patients.

This clone was counted only a few times. Its antigen remains unidentified. The receptor was derived from a man aged 25 to 40 with type 1 diabetes. The material sequenced was naive CD4+ T cells from blood. The chain combines TRBV19 with TRBJ2-7; possible D gene TRBD2, 5 bases. The CDR3 loop reads CASSFGEAVGQYF. In DNA form, the CDR3 reads TGTGCCAGTAGTTTCGGTGAAGCGGTCGGGCAGTACTTC.